The next 4 T cell receptor beta chains were all read from a single sample in a study of Ad26.COV2.S vaccination and SARS-CoV-2 variants. Treatment in this sample: about 20 received Ad26.COV2.S at low or high dose, single or two shots; roughly five received placebo; per-sample allocation not given. Sampling took place 63 days after the first vaccine or placebo injection. Assay used: immunoSEQ multiplex PCR; TCRdb lists only in-frame clones, some missing. The data hold hundreds of thousands of clones, with more than 85% observed a single time. The sequencing used peripheral blood, collected in a trial of Ad26.COV2.S vaccine versus placebo. The receptors here all came from a person between 18 and 60 years old who received the Ad26.COV2.S COVID-19 vaccine or a placebo.

The rearrangement links TRBV7-8 to TRBJ2-1, with TRBD2 as a possible D gene (6 bases). V dropped 2 bases and J dropped 8 bases, with 10 bases sitting between them. The CDR3 has 13 amino acids. Germline V lookup: CDR1 SGHVS, CDR2 FQNEAQ. The CDR3 spells CASSLLGLYEQFF. In nucleotides, the CDR3 is TGTGCCAGCAGCTTACTGGGACTGTATGAGCAGTTCTTC.

The gene calls are TRBV29-1 and TRBJ2-3, with 8 bases identical to TRBD2. The CDR3 runs 14 residues. V trimming: 6 bases; J trimming: 3 bases; junction bases outside the gene matches: 8. CDR1 is SQVTM, CDR2 ANQGSEA, per germline. CDR3 protein: CSVAAASGTDTQYF. CDR3 in DNA: TGCAGCGTCGCCGCGGCTAGCGGGACAGATACGCAGTATTTT.

This chain joins TRBV9 and TRBJ2-1, with TRBD2 identical over 11 bases. The CDR3 sequence is 15 residues long. Trimming removed 4 bases from V and 8 bases from J; junction bases left unmatched: 8. Per the germline V gene, CDR1 is SGDLS and CDR2 is YYNGEE. In DNA, the CDR3 is TGTGCCAGCAGCCCTGGGACTAGCGGCGGCGATGAGCAGTTCTTC. Translated, it gives CASSPGTSGGDEQFF. Together with reference TRBV9 and TRBJ2-1, the CDR3 gives the full variable domain: DSGVTQTPKHLITATGQRVTLRCSPRSGDLSVYWYQQSLDQGLQFLIQYYNGEERAKGNILERFSAQQFPDLHSELNLSSLELGDSALYFCASSPGTSGGDEQFFGPGTRLTVL.

The chain carries TRBV2 and TRBJ2-1, with 7 bases fitting TRBD2. Losses at the gene ends were 8 bases for V and 5 bases for J; bases not matched to a gene: 0. Germline values: CDR1 SNHLY, CDR2 FYNNEI. The CDR3 covers 11 residues. CDR3 region: CASGGDNEQFF. In DNA form, the CDR3 reads TGTGCCAGCGGGGGGGACAATGAGCAGTTCTTC. The full variable domain, with the rest looked up from reference TRBV2 and TRBJ2-1, is EPEVTQTPSHQVTQMGQEVILRCVPISNHLYFYWYRQILGQKVEFLVSFYNNEISEKSEIFDDQFSVERPDGSNFTLKIRSTKLEDSAMYFCASGGDNEQFFGPGTRLTVL.